The entry below describes one T cell receptor (beta chain). Its antigen is not known. Each sorted subset replicate got 200 ng genomic DNA, tens of thousands of genomes. TCRdb's table, derived via immunoSEQ multiplex PCR, lists solely in-frame clones and lacks some. This repertoire shows fewer than 700,000 clones, around 96% found once; its top ten account for about 0.11%. The CDR3 contains 14 residues. The germline V and J ends were trimmed by 1 base and 0 bases, with 3 bases remaining between them. Germline CDR1 MGHRA, CDR2 YSYEKL. The data are from a study of shared clonotypes between healthy human individuals. Notes on the study in general: A reduction in generation probabilities was seen for non-shared clonotypes relative to those shared by all four donors. Sharing across a few donors was seen in around 5% of naive CD4 clonotypes.

Terminally differentiated effector memory CD45RA+ cells were excluded by CCR7 positive selection of CD45RO-negative cells. Sequencing was performed on naive CD8+ T cells sorted from blood. The source of this sequence is a woman aged 25 to 39 in good health. The rearrangement joins TRBV4-1 to TRBJ2-2; D unresolved. CDR3 protein: CASSQGPNTGELFF. As DNA, the CDR3 is TGCGCCAGCAGCCAAGGGCCGAACACCGGGGAGCTGTTTTTT.